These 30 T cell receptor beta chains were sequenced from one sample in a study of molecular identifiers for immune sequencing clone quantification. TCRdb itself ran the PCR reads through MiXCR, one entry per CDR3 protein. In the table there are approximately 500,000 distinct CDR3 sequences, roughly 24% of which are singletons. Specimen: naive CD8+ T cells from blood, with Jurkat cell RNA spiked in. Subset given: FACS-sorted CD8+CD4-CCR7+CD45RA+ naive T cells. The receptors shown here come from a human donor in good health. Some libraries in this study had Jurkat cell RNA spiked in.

CDR3 residues: CASIKRRFTDTQYF. CDR3 bases: TGTGCCAGCATTAAGCGGAGATTCACAGATACGCAGTATTTT. The V gene is TRBV6-6, the J gene TRBJ2-3, with a possible D match to TRBD2 (5 bases). CDR1 MNHNY and CDR2 SVGAGI come from the germline V gene (reference sequence). V was trimmed by 7 bases and J by 2 bases, leaving 13 bases between them. The length of the CDR3 is 14 residues.

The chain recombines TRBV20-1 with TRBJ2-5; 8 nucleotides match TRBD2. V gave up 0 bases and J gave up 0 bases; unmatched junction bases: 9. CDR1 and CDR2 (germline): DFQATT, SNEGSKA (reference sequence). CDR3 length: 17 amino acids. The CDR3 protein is CSARDPGLGTYQETQYF. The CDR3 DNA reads TGCAGTGCTAGAGATCCGGGACTAGGGACCTACCAAGAGACCCAGTACTTC.

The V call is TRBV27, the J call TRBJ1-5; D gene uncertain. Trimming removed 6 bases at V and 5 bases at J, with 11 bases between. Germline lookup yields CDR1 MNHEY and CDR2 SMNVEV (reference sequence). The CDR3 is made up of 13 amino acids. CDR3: CASSPTSHQPQHF. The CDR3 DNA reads TGTGCCAGCAGCCCGACCAGTCATCAGCCCCAGCATTTT.

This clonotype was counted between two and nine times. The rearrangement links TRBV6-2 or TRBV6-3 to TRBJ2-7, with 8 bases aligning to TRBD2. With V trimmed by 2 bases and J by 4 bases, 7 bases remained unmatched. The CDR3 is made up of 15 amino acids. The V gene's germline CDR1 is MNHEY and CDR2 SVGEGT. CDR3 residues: CASSYGAGDTYEQYF. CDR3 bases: TGTGCCAGCAGTTACGGAGCGGGAGACACTTACGAGCAGTACTTC.

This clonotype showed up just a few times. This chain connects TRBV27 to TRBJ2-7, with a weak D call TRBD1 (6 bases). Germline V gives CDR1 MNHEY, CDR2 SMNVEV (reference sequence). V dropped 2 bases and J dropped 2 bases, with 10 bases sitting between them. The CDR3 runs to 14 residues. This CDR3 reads CASSLKGGTYEQYF. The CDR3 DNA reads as TGTGCCAGCAGTTTAAAAGGGGGAACCTACGAGCAGTACTTC.

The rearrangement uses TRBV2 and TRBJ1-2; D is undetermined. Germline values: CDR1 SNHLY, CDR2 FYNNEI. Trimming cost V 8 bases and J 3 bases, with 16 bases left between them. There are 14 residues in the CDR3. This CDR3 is CASFGSQRDYGYTF. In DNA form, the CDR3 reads TGTGCCAGCTTTGGGTCCCAGCGGGACTATGGCTACACCTTC.

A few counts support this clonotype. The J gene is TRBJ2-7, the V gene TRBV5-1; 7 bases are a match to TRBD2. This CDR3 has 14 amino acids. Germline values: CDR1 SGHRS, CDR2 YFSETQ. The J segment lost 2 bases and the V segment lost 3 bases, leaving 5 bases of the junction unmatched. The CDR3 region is CASSWRAGTYEQYF. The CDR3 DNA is TGCGCCAGCAGCTGGAGAGCGGGAACCTACGAGCAGTACTTC.

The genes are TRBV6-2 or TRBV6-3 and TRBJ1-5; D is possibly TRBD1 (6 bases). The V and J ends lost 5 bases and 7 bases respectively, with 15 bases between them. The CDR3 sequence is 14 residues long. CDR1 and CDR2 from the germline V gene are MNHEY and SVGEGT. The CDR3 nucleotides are TGTGCCAGCAGTGCCGGGGGCGTGTGGCAGCCCCAGCATTTT. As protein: CASSAGGVWQPQHF.

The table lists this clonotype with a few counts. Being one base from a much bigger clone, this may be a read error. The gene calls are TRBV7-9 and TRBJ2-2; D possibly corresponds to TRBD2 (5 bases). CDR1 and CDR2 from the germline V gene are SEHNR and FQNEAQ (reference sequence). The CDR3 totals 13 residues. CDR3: CASSLVSTGELLF. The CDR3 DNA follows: TGTGCCAGCAGCCTAGTCAGCACCGGGGAGCTGCTTTTT.

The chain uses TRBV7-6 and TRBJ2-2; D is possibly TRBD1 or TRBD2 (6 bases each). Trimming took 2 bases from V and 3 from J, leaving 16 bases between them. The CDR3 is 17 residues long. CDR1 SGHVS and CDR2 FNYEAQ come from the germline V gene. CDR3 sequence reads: CASSLPRGTPHTGELFF. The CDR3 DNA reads TGTGCCAGCAGCTTACCCCGGGGGACACCTCACACCGGGGAGCTGTTTTTT. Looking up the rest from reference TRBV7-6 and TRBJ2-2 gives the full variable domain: GAGVSQSPRYKVTKRGQDVALRCDPISGHVSLYWYRQALGQGPEFLTYFNYEAQQDKSGLPNDRFSAERPEGSISTLTIQRTEQRDSAMYRCASSLPRGTPHTGELFFGEGSRLTVL.

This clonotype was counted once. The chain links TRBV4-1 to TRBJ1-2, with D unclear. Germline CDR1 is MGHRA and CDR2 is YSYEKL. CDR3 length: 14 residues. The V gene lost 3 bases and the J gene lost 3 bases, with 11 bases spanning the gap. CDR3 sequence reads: CASSHGLSDYGYTF. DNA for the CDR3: TGCGCCAGCAGCCACGGGCTGTCGGACTATGGCTACACCTTC.

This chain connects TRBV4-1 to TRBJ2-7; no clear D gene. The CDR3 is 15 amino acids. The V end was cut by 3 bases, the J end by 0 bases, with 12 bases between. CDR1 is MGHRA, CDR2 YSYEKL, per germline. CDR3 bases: TGCGCCAGCAGCCAGATGGGGTCCGGCTCCTACGAGCAGTACTTC. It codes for CASSQMGSGSYEQYF.

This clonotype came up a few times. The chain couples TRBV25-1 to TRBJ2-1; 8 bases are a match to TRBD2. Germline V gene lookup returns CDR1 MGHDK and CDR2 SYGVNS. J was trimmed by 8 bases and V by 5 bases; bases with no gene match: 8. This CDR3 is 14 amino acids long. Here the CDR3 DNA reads TGTGCCAGCAGTTTCGAGCGGGAGTTGCATGAGCAGTTCTTC. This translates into CASSFERELHEQFF.

The CDR3 region has the DNA TGTGCCAGCGATTTGACCGGGGCAGGGGTTGAGCAGTACTTC. Its protein is CASDLTGAGVEQYF. The chain couples TRBV28 to TRBJ2-7; possible D gene TRBD1, 6 bases. CDR1 is MDHEN, CDR2 SYDVKM, per germline. Trimming pared 8 bases from V and 7 bases from J, leaving 21 bases between. This CDR3 comprises 14 residues.

The CDR3 nucleotides read TGTGCCAGAAGCAAAGAAGACCAGAGCTCCTACAATGAGCAGTTCTTC. Translation: CARSKEDQSSYNEQFF. This rearrangement joins TRBV5-3 to TRBJ2-1, with D unclear. TRBV5-3 is recorded as an ORF, its role being uncertain. The length of the CDR3 is 16 residues. Trimming took 4 bases from V and 0 from J, leaving 14 bases between them.

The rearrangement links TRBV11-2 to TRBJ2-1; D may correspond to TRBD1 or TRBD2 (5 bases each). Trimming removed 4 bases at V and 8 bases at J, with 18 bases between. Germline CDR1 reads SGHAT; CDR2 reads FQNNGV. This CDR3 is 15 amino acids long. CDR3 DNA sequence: TGTGCCAGCAGCTGGGGCGGAGGCGGAGACGATGAGCAGTTCTTC. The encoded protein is CASSWGGGGDDEQFF.

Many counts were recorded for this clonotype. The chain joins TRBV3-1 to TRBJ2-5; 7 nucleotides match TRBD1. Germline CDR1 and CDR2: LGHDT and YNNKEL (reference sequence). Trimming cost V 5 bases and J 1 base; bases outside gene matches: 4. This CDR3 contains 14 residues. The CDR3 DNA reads TGTGCCAGCAGCGAACAGGGGAGCCAAGAGACCCAGTACTTC. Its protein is CASSEQGSQETQYF.

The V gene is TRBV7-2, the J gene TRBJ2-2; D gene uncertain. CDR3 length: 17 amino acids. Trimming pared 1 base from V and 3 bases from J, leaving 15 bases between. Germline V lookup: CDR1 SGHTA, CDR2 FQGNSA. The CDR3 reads CASSLVIVQGHTGELFF. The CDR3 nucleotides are TGTGCCAGCAGCTTAGTTATCGTTCAAGGTCACACCGGGGAGCTGTTTTTT.

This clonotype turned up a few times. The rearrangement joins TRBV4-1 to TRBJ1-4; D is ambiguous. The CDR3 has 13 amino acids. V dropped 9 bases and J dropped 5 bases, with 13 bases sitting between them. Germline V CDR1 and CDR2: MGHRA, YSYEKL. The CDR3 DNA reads TGCGCCAGTTCGGACGGACGAAATGAAAAACTGTTTTTT. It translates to CASSDGRNEKLFF.

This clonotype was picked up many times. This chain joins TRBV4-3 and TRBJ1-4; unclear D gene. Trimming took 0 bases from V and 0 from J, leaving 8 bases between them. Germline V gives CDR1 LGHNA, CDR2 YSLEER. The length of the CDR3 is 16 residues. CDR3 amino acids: CASSQDPAATNEKLFF. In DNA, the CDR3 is TGCGCCAGCAGCCAAGATCCGGCGGCAACTAATGAAAAACTGTTTTTT.

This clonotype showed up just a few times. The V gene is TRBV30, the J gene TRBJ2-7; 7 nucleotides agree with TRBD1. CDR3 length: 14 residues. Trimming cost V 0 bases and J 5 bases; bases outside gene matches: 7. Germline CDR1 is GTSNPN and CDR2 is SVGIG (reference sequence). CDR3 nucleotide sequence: TGTGCCTGGAGTGTAGGGGACAGTACCAACGAGCAGTACTTC. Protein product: CAWSVGDSTNEQYF. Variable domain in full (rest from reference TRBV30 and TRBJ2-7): SQTIHQWPATLVQPVGSPLSLECTVEGTSNPNLYWYRQAAGRGLQLLFYSVGIGQISSEVPQNLSASRPQDRQFILSSKKLLLSDSGFYLCAWSVGDSTNEQYFGPGTRLTVT.

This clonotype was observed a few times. CDR3 amino acids: CASKIQGGIHNQPQHF. The CDR3 coding sequence is TGTGCCAGTAAGATTCAGGGGGGGATTCACAATCAGCCCCAGCATTTT. The chain has TRBV19 and TRBJ1-5; TRBD1 agrees at 7 bases. There are 16 residues in the CDR3. The J segment lost 3 bases and the V segment lost 7 bases, leaving 12 bases of the junction unmatched. CDR1 and CDR2 (germline): LNHDA, SQIVND (reference sequence).

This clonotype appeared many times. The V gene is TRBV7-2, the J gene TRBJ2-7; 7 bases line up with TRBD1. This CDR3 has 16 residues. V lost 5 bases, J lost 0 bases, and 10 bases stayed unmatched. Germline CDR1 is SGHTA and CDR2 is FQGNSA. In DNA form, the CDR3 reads TGTGCCAGCAGCCCGAGGACAGGCCCGAGCTCCTACGAGCAGTACTTC. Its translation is CASSPRTGPSSYEQYF.

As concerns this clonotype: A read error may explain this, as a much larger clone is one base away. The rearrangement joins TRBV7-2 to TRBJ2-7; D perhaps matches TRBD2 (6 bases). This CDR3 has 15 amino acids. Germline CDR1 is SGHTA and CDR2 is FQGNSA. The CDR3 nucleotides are TGTGCCAGCCGCTTAGGGAGGCCTCGGACCTACGAGCAGTACTTC. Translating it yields CASRLGRPRTYEQYF.

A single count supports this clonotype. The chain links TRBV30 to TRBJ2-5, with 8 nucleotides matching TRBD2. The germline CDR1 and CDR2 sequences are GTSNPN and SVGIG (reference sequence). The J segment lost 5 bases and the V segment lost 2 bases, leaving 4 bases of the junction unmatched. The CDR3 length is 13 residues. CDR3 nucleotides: TGTGCCTGGAGTAATAGCGGGGATGAGACCCAGTACTTC. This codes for CAWSNSGDETQYF. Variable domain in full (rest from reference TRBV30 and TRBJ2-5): SQTIHQWPATLVQPVGSPLSLECTVEGTSNPNLYWYRQAAGRGLQLLFYSVGIGQISSEVPQNLSASRPQDRQFILSSKKLLLSDSGFYLCAWSNSGDETQYFGPGTRLLVL.

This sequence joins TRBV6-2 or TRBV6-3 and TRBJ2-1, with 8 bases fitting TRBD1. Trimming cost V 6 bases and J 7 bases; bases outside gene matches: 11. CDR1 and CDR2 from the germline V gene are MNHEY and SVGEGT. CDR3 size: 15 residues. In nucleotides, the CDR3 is TGTGCCAGCAGCACAATACGGACAGGGATGAATGAGCAGTTCTTC. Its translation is CASSTIRTGMNEQFF.

CDR3 region: CASSSYEEMSYEQYF. CDR3 nucleotides: TGTGCCAGCAGCTCGTACGAGGAGATGTCCTACGAGCAGTACTTC. The chain employs TRBV5-4 and TRBJ2-7; D gene ambiguous. The V gene's germline CDR1 is SGHNT and CDR2 YYREEE (reference sequence). The CDR3 contains 15 residues. V gave up 3 bases and J gave up 1 base, with 14 bases separating them.

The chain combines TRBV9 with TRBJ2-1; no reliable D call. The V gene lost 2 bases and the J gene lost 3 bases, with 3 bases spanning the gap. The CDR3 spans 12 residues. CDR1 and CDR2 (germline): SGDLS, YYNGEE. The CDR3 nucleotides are TGTGCCAGCAGCGTCAACTACAATGAGCAGTTCTTC. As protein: CASSVNYNEQFF.

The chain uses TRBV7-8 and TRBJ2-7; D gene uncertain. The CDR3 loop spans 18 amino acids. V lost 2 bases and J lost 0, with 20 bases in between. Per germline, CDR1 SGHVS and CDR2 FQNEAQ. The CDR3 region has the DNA TGTGCCAGCAGCTTACCGTCGGCCACGCCTTGTAGCTCCTACGAGCAGTACTTC. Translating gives CASSLPSATPCSSYEQYF. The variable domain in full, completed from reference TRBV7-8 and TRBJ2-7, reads GAGVSQSPRYKVAKRGQDVALRCDPISGHVSLFWYQQALGQGPEFLTYFQNEAQLDKSGLPSDRFFAERPEGSVSTLKIQRTQQEDSAVYLCASSLPSATPCSSYEQYFGPGTRLTVT.

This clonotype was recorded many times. As DNA, the CDR3 is TGTGCCAGCAGCCCCACGTGGGGGGAAGAGACCCAGTACTTC. Amino acids: CASSPTWGEETQYF. The chain has TRBV7-2 and TRBJ2-5; possible D gene TRBD2, 6 bases. V was trimmed by 5 bases and J by 3 bases, leaving 13 bases between them. The CDR3 extends over 14 amino acids. Germline assignment: CDR1 SGHTA and CDR2 FQGNSA.